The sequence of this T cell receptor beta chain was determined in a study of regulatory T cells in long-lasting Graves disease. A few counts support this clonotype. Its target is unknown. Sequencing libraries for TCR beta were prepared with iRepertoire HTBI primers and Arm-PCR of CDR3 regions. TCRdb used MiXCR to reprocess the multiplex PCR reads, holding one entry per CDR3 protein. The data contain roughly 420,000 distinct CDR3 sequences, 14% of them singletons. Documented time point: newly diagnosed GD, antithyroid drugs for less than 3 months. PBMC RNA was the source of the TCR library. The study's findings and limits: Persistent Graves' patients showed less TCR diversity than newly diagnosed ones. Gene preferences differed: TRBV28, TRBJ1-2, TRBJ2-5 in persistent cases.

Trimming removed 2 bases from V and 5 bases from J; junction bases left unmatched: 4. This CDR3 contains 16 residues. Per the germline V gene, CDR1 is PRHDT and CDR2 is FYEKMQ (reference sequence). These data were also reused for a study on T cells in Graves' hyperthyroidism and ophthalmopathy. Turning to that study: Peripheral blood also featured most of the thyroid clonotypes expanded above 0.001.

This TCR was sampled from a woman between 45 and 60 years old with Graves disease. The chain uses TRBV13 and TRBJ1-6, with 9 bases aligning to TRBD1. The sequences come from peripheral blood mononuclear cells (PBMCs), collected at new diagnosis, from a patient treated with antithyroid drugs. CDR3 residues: CASSLSGQGNNSPLHF. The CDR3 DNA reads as TGTGCCAGCAGCTTATCGGGACAGGGAAATAATTCACCCCTCCACTTT.